This T cell receptor (beta chain) is drawn from a study of T-cell reconstitution after alpha-beta-depleted transplantation in children. The library targeted TCRbeta and was prepared with unique molecular identifiers. In TCRdb, the PCR reads were re-called with MiXCR into one record per CDR3 protein. The repertoire has around 360,000 distinct CDR3 sequences, approximately 10% of them found once; the top ten carry under 3%. This receptor was taken from a human donor who donated a stem cell graft to a child with acute lymphoblastic leukemia. The material sequenced was PBMCs from the stem cell graft donor, taken from the stem cell graft.

The DNA of the CDR3 is TGTGCCAGCTCAAGTTCCGGGACAGGGGTGGAAAAACTGTTTTTT. It yields the protein CASSSSGTGVEKLFF. This chain joins TRBV18 and TRBJ1-4; TRBD1 agrees at 10 bases. The CDR3 sequence is 15 residues long. In germline, CDR1 is KGHSH, CDR2 LQKENI. The V gene end was trimmed by 5 bases and the J gene end by 8 bases; junction bases not matched to a gene: 8.